The following is a TCR beta chain sequence with its context. Germline V gene lookup returns CDR1 LGHNA and CDR2 YSLEER. The CDR3 length is 14 residues. The J segment lost 5 bases and the V segment lost 0 bases, leaving 0 bases of the junction unmatched. The data derive from a study of siplizumab effects on memory and regulatory T cells. About 10^5 TCR templates were measured in each sample. Libraries were prepared by immunoSEQ multiplex PCR; TCRdb keeps only in-frame clonotypes and omits some of them. The sample has roughly 68,000 clones; just over 95% are singletons. The receptor comes from a human donor in good health. Sequenced: naive CD8+ T cells sorted from blood. The V and J genes are TRBV4-3 and TRBJ1-4; TRBD1 matches 7 bases. In DNA, the CDR3 is TGCGCCAGCAGCCAAGACAGGGGGAATGAAAAACTGTTTTTT. This translates into CASSQDRGNEKLFF.